The source of this T cell receptor (beta chain) is a study of OX40 agonist ivuxolimab in advanced cancers. The protocol was immunoSEQ multiplex PCR, while the TCRdb copy is restricted to in-frame clones and leaves out a portion. This sample carries about 100,000 clones, over 75% of them seen once, and the ten largest clones take around 0.16%. CDR3 size: 14 residues. CDR1 and CDR2 (germline): MDHEN, SYDVKM. Germline trimming cut 10 bases from V and 4 bases from J; bases unmatched to any gene: 10. This chain uses TRBV28 with TRBJ1-1; 9 bases are shared with TRBD1. Material: CD4+ or CD8+ T cells sorted from blood, obtained in a trial of the OX40 agonist ivuxolimab. This clonotype was obtained from an adult with an advanced solid tumor such as melanoma, head and neck, liver or kidney cancer. This chain's CDR3 is CATLRDRVITEAFF. For the CDR3, the DNA is TGTGCCACCCTCCGGGACAGGGTGATCACTGAAGCTTTCTTT.